The 21 T cell receptor beta chains below all came from one sample that was sequenced in a study of cytomegalovirus exposure and HLA in healthy donors. The PCR contained 60 Vbeta and 13 Jbeta primers. Sequenced by immunoSEQ multiplex PCR; TCRdb stores in-frame clones only, minus some. The repertoire holds approximately 260,000 clones, approximately 91% seen once, with roughly 1.6% in the top ten. Sequenced material: PBMCs. The receptors shown here come from a girl aged 2-10 years in good health and CMV-seronegative.

V and J are TRBV25-1 and TRBJ1-4; maybe TRBD1 (6 bases). Germline CDR1 reads MGHDK; CDR2 reads SYGVNS. V was clipped by 3 bases and J by 0 bases, with 14 bases between them. The CDR3 contains 17 residues. The CDR3 nucleotides read TGTGCCAGCAGTGACCCAGGGGATGCCACAACTAATGAAAAACTGTTTTTT. Protein product: CASSDPGDATTNEKLFF.

The chain links TRBV25-1 to TRBJ1-2; tentatively, D is TRBD1 (6 bases). Germline V gene lookup returns CDR1 MGHDK and CDR2 SYGVNS. CDR3 length: 13 residues. Between the trimmed V and J ends, which lost 6 bases and 4 bases, there was a span of 12 bases. The CDR3 coding sequence is TGTGCCAGCAGCCCAGGGGCCCCCTATGGCTACACCTTC. This encodes CASSPGAPYGYTF.

V and J are TRBV11-2 and TRBJ2-5, with TRBD2 as a possible D gene (6 bases). Germline lookup yields CDR1 SGHAT and CDR2 FQNNGV. The ends were cut back, 3 bases at V and 5 bases at J, with 16 bases in the middle. This CDR3 has 15 amino acids. The CDR3 region is CASSFSHSGTETQYF. The CDR3 nucleotides are TGTGCCAGCAGCTTCTCGCATTCAGGGACTGAGACCCAGTACTTC.

Details on this clone: This CDR3 is also generated by other DNA sequences in the sample. The V and J genes are TRBV30 and TRBJ2-5; 9 bases fit TRBD2. Germline loops: CDR1 GTSNPN, CDR2 SVGIG (reference sequence). This CDR3 has 13 amino acids. The junction had 1 base not matched to a gene; V was cut back by 1 base and J by 4 bases. CDR3 nucleotides: TGTGCCTGGAGTGGACTAGCGGTAGAGACCCAGTACTTC. It encodes CAWSGLAVETQYF.

The gene calls are TRBV14 and TRBJ2-2; 11 nucleotides align to TRBD1. The CDR3 covers 16 residues. V shed 3 bases, J shed 4 bases, and the junction held 4 bases outside the gene matches. CDR1 SGHDN and CDR2 FVKESK come from the germline V gene. The CDR3 loop reads CASSQDRGLGTGELFF. In nucleotides, the CDR3 is TGTGCCAGCAGCCAGGACAGGGGGCTTGGCACCGGGGAGCTGTTTTTT.

Note on this clone: Other DNA sequences in this specimen translate into the identical CDR3. This chain joins TRBV6-1 and TRBJ2-7; D gene unclear. Trimming left V 6 bases short and J 0 bases short, with 3 bases between. This CDR3 is 11 amino acids long. The V gene's germline CDR1 is MNHNS and CDR2 SASEGT. CDR3 region: CASSVSYEQYF. The CDR3 DNA reads TGTGCCAGCAGCGTCTCCTACGAGCAGTACTTC.

As to this clone: At the DNA level, this CDR3 is encoded by other sequences in the same sample as well. The gene calls are TRBV5-1 and TRBJ2-7; 13 bases map to TRBD2. Germline assignment: CDR1 SGHRS and CDR2 YFSETQ. With V trimmed by 3 bases and J by 3 bases, 3 bases remained unmatched. The CDR3 totals 15 residues. CDR3 sequence: CASSSGLAGSYEQYF. In nucleotides, the CDR3 is TGCGCCAGCAGCTCGGGACTAGCGGGGAGCTACGAGCAGTACTTC.

This chain links TRBV5-6 with TRBJ2-3; unclear D gene. The CDR3 is 15 residues long. V was shortened by 2 bases and J by 0 bases, with 10 bases between the two germline ends. Per the germline V gene, CDR1 is SGHDT and CDR2 is YYEEEE. CDR3 in DNA: TGTGCCAGCAGCTTCCCCTCTACTAGCACAGATACGCAGTATTTT. Translating it yields CASSFPSTSTDTQYF.

The genes are TRBV19 and TRBJ2-7, with D perhaps TRBD2 (6 bases). CDR3 size: 18 residues. The V gene's germline CDR1 is LNHDA and CDR2 SQIVND (reference sequence). Trimming pared 5 bases from V and 0 bases from J, leaving 23 bases between. DNA for the CDR3: TGTGCCAGTAGTCGACAAATAGTCTCGGCGGGAAGCTCCTACGAGCAGTACTTC. This gives the protein CASSRQIVSAGSSYEQYF.

The CDR3 DNA sequence: TGTGCCAGCAGTATGACACCGGGGGGCCAGCCCCAGCATTTT. This encodes CASSMTPGGQPQHF. This chain joins TRBV6-4 and TRBJ1-5; tentatively, D is TRBD1 (6 bases). CDR3 length: 14 residues. Germline values: CDR1 MRHNA, CDR2 SNTAGT. V lost 5 bases and J lost 7, with 15 bases in between.

This chain links TRBV5-4 with TRBJ1-3; D ambiguous. V lost 4 bases and J 0 bases, leaving 11 bases between the germline ends. The germline CDR1 and CDR2 sequences are SGHNT and YYREEE (reference sequence). The CDR3 extends over 15 amino acids. The CDR3 loop is CASSPSLGSGNTIYF. DNA of the CDR3: TGTGCCAGCAGCCCTTCGCTAGGCTCTGGAAACACCATATATTTT.

The chain joins TRBV5-6 to TRBJ1-4; maybe TRBD1 (5 bases). The V and J ends lost 1 base and 6 bases respectively, with 10 bases between them. Germline lookup yields CDR1 SGHDT and CDR2 YYEEEE. The CDR3 is 14 amino acids. The CDR3 coding sequence is TGTGCCAGCAGCTTGTATGGAGGGGATGAAAAACTGTTTTTT. Protein product: CASSLYGGDEKLFF.

The rearrangement links TRBV7-8 to TRBJ1-5; D gene uncertain. V was clipped by 1 base and J by 9 bases, with 13 bases between them. Germline assignment: CDR1 SGHVS and CDR2 FQNEAQ. The CDR3 spans 14 residues. The CDR3 bases are TGTGCCAGCAGCTTAGGTGAGGTGGGAGTGCCCCAGCATTTT. Translating gives CASSLGEVGVPQHF.

This chain joins TRBV6-1 and TRBJ2-7, with TRBD1 identical over 7 bases. The germline V gene encodes CDR1 MNHNS and CDR2 SASEGT. The CDR3 covers 14 residues. V lost 1 base to trimming and J lost 5 bases; unmatched junction nucleotides: 5. CDR3 bases: TGTGCCAGCAGTGAAGGGGCAGGGGGAGACGAGCAGTACTTC. Residues: CASSEGAGGDEQYF.

The chain joins TRBV7-9 to TRBJ1-3, with 7 bases lining up with TRBD1. J lost 8 bases, V lost 1 base, and 11 bases had no gene match. Looked up from germline, CDR1 is SEHNR and CDR2 is FQNEAQ (reference sequence). The CDR3 has 16 amino acids. The CDR3 nucleotides read TGTGCCAGCAGCTTAGGAGGATCGGTCAGGGGGGACACCATATATTTT. Translated, it gives CASSLGGSVRGDTIYF.

This sequence joins TRBV12-5 and TRBJ2-3, with 9 bases matching TRBD2. The CDR3 contains 18 residues. J lost 2 bases, V lost 3 bases, and 12 bases had no gene match. Germline-derived CDR1 and CDR2 are LGHNT and FRNRAP. This chain's CDR3 is CASGFGGRADWTTDTQYF. The CDR3 DNA follows: TGTGCTAGTGGTTTTGGCGGGAGGGCCGATTGGACCACAGATACGCAGTATTTT.

This chain joins TRBV5-4 and TRBJ1-1; tentative D call: TRBD1 (6 bases). Germline V lookup: CDR1 SGHNT, CDR2 YYREEE (reference sequence). The CDR3 sequence is 14 residues long. Trimming cost V 4 bases and J 3 bases, with 13 bases left between them. The CDR3 DNA follows: TGTGCCAGCAGCCGCAGGGGAATTTACACTGAAGCTTTCTTT. Protein sequence: CASSRRGIYTEAFF.

The chain links TRBV30 to TRBJ1-5; 10 nucleotides align to TRBD1. V shed 1 base and J 6 bases; nucleotides not matched to a gene: 3. CDR1 and CDR2 from the germline V gene are GTSNPN and SVGIG (reference sequence). There are 14 residues in the CDR3. The CDR3 DNA reads TGTGCCTGGAGTGGGGACAGGGGTGCTCAGCCCCAGCATTTT. It specifies CAWSGDRGAQPQHF.

The chain links TRBV2 to TRBJ2-4, with 10 bases fitting TRBD2. The V segment lost 4 bases and the J segment 0 bases; nucleotides outside the gene matches: 9. Germline V gene sequence: CDR1 SNHLY, CDR2 FYNNEI. CDR3 length equals 18 residues. The CDR3 is CASSGGLARRLAKNIQYF. The CDR3, as DNA: TGTGCCAGCAGTGGGGGACTAGCGAGAAGGCTAGCCAAAAACATTCAGTACTTC.

The chain carries TRBV13 and TRBJ2-3; tentative D call: TRBD2 (6 bases). The germline gives CDR1 PRHDT, CDR2 FYEKMQ (reference sequence). V was pared by 6 bases and J by 1 base, with 20 bases between. CDR3 length: 17 residues. CDR3 DNA: TGTGCCAGCAGGTTCCACACCCTTTGGGGGGGCACAGATACGCAGTATTTT. It translates to CASRFHTLWGGTDTQYF.

This clone appeared once. The V gene is TRBV6-6, the J gene TRBJ2-5, with 7 bases identical to TRBD2. Unmatched junction bases numbered 15, after V lost 6 bases and J lost 5 bases. From germline, CDR1 is MNHNY and CDR2 SVGAGI (reference sequence). The CDR3 has 16 residues. The CDR3 loop reads CASRGRGREGRETQYF. The DNA for the CDR3 is TGTGCCAGCAGGGGTAGGGGAAGGGAGGGCAGGGAGACCCAGTACTTC.